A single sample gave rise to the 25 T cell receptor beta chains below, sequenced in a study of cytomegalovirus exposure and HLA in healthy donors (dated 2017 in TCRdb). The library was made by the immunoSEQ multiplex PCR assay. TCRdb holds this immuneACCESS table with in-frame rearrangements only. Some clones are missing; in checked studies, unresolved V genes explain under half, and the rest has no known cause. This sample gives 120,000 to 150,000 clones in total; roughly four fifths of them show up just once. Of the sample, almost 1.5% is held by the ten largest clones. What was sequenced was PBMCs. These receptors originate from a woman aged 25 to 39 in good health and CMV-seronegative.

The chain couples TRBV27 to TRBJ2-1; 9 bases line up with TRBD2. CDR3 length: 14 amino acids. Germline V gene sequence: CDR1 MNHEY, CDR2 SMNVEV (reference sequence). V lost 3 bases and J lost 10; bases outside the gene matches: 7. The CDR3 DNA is TGTGCCAGCAGTTTTGGGCTAGCGGGGACCGAGCAGTTCTTC. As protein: CASSFGLAGTEQFF.

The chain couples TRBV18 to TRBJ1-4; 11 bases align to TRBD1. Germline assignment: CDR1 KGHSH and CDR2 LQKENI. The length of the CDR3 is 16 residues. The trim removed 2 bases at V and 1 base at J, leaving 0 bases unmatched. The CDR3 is CASSPGTGGTNEKLFF. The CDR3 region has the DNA TGTGCCAGCTCACCAGGGACAGGGGGAACTAATGAAAAACTGTTTTTT. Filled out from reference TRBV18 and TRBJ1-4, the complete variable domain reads NAGVMQNPRHLVRRRGQEARLRCSPMKGHSHVYWYRQLPEEGLKFMVYLQKENIIDESGMPKERFSAEFPKEGPSILRIQQVVRGDSAAYFCASSPGTGGTNEKLFFGSGTQLSVL.

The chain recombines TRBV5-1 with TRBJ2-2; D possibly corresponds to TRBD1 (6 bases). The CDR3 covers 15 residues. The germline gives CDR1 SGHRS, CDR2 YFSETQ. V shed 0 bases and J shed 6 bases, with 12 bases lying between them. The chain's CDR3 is CASSLGVRGAGELFF. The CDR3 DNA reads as TGCGCCAGCAGCTTGGGTGTCAGGGGAGCCGGGGAGCTGTTTTTT.

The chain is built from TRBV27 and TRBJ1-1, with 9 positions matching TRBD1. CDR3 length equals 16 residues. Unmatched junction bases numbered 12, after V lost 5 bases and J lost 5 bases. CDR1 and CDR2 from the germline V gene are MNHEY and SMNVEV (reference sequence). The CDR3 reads CASSKVMGTGRTEAFF. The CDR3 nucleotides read TGTGCCAGCAGTAAGGTCATGGGGACAGGGCGGACTGAAGCTTTCTTT.

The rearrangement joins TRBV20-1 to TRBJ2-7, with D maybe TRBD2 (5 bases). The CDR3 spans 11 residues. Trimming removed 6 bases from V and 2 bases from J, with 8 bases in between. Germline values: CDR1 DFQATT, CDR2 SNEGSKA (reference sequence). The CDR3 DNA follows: TGCAGTGCGCGGGTCACCTACGAGCAGTACTTC. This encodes CSARVTYEQYF.

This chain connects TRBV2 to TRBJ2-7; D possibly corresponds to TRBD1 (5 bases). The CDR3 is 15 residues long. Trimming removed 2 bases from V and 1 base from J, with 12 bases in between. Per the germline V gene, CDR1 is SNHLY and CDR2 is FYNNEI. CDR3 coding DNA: TGTGCCAGCAGTGAATCCAGGGTTATATCCTACGAGCAGTACTTC. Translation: CASSESRVISYEQYF. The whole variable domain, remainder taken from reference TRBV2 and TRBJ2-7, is EPEVTQTPSHQVTQMGQEVILRCVPISNHLYFYWYRQILGQKVEFLVSFYNNEISEKSEIFDDQFSVERPDGSNFTLKIRSTKLEDSAMYFCASSESRVISYEQYFGPGTRLTVT.

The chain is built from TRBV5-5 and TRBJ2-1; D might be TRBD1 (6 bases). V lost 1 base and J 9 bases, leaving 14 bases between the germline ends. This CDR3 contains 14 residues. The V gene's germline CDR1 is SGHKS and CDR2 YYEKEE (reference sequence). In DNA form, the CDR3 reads TGTGCCAGCAGCTTGACAGGGATCATAGGTGAGCAGTTCTTC. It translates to CASSLTGIIGEQFF.

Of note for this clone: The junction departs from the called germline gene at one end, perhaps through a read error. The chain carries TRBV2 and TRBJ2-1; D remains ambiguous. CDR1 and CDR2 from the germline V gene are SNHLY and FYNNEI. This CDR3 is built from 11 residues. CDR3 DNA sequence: TGTGCCAGCAGTGAGTACAATGGGCAGTTCTTC. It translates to CASSEYNGQFF.

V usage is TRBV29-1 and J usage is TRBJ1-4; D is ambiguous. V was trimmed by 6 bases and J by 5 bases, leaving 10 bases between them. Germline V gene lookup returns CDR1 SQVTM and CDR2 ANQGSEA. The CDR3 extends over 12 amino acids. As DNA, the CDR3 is TGCAGCGTATCCTACGAAAATGAAAAACTGTTTTTT. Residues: CSVSYENEKLFF.

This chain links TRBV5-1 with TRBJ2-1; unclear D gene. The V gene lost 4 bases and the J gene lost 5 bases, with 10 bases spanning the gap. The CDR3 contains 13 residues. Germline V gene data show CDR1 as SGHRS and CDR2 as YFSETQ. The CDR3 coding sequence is TGCGCCAGCAGCCTTACCAGTGACAATGAGCAGTTCTTC. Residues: CASSLTSDNEQFF.

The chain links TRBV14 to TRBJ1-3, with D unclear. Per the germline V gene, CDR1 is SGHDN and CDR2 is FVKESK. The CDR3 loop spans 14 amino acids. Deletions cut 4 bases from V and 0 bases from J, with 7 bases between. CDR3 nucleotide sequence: TGTGCCAGCAGCCCGAGTTTCTCTGGAAACACCATATATTTT. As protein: CASSPSFSGNTIYF. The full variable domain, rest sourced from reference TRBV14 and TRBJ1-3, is EAGVTQFPSHSVIEKGQTVTLRCDPISGHDNLYWYRRVMGKEIKFLLHFVKESKQDESGMPNNRFLAERTGGTYSTLKVQPAELEDSGVYFCASSPSFSGNTIYFGEGSWLTVV.

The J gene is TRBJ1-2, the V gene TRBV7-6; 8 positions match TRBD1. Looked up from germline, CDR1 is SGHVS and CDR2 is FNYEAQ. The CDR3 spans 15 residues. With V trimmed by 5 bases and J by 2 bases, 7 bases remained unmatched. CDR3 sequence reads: CASSPGTGPNYGYTF. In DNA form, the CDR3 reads TGTGCCAGCAGCCCCGGGACAGGACCGAACTATGGCTACACCTTC. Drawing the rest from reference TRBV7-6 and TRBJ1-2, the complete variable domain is GAGVSQSPRYKVTKRGQDVALRCDPISGHVSLYWYRQALGQGPEFLTYFNYEAQQDKSGLPNDRFSAERPEGSISTLTIQRTEQRDSAMYRCASSPGTGPNYGYTFGSGTRLTVV.

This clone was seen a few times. The CDR3 coding sequence is TGCGCCAGCAGTGAGTCGGGCAGAAACACTGAAGCTTTCTTT. Amino acids: CASSESGRNTEAFF. The chain uses TRBV10-1 and TRBJ1-1; D remains ambiguous. Germline CDR1 reads WNHNN; CDR2 reads SYGVQD (reference sequence). Trimming pared 0 bases from V and 2 bases from J, leaving 7 bases between. The CDR3 loop spans 14 amino acids.

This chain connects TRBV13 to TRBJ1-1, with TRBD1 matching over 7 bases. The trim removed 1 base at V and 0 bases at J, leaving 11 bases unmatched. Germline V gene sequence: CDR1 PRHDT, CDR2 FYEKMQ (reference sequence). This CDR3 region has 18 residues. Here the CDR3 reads CASSLVGRGPPMNTEAFF. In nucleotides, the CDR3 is TGTGCCAGCAGCTTAGTAGGAAGGGGGCCTCCCATGAACACTGAAGCTTTCTTT. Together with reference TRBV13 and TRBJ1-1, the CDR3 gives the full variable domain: AAGVIQSPRHLIKEKRETATLKCYPIPRHDTVYWYQQGPGQDPQFLISFYEKMQSDKGSIPDRFSAQQFSDYHSELNMSSLELGDSALYFCASSLVGRGPPMNTEAFFGQGTRLTVV.

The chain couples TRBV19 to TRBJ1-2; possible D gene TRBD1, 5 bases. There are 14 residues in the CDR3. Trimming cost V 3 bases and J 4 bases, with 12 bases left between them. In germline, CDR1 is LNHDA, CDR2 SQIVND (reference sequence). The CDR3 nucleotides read TGTGCCAGTAGTATCGGGGGGTACGCCTATGGCTACACCTTC. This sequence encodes CASSIGGYAYGYTF.

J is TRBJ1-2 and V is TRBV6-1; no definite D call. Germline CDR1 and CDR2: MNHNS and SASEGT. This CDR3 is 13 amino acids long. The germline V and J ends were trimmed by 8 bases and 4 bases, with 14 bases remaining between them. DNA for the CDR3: TGTGCCAGCGTGAGATTTAATGGCTATGGCTACACCTTC. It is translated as CASVRFNGYGYTF.

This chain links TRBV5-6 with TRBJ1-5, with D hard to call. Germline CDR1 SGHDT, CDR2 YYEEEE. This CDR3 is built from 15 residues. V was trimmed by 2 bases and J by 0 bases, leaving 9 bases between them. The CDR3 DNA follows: TGTGCCAGCAGCTTAACAGAGTATAGCAATCAGCCCCAGCATTTT. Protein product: CASSLTEYSNQPQHF.

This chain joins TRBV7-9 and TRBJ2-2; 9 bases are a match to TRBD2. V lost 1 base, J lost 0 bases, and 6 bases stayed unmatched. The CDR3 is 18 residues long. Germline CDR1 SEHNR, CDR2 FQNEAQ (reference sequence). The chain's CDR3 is CASSLGVLAGSNTGELFF. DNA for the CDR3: TGTGCCAGCAGCTTAGGGGTCCTAGCGGGATCGAACACCGGGGAGCTGTTTTTT.

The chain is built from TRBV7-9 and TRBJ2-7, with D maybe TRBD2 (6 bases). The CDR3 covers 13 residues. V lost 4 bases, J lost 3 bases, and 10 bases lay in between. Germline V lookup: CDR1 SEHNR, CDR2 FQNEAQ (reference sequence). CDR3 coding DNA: TGTGCCAGCAGCTCGGGACTTCTCTACGAGCAGTACTTC. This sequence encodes CASSSGLLYEQYF.

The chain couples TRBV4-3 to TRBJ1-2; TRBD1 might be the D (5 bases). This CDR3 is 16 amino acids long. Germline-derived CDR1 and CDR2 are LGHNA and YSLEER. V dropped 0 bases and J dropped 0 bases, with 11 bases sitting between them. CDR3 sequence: CASSQDLDISNYGYTF. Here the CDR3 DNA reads TGCGCCAGCAGCCAAGATCTGGACATCTCTAACTATGGCTACACCTTC.

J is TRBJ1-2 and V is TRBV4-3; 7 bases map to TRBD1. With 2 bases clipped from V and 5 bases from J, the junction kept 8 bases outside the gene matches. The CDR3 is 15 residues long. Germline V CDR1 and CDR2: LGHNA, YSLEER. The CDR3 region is CASSQQRQGPYGYTF. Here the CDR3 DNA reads TGCGCCAGCAGCCAACAAAGACAGGGCCCTTATGGCTACACCTTC.

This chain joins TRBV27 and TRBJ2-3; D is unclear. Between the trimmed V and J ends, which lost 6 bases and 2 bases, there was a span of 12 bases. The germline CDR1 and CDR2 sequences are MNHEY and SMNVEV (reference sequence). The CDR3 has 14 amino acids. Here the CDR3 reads CASSPLPSTDTQYF. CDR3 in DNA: TGTGCCAGCAGCCCACTGCCATCCACAGATACGCAGTATTTT.

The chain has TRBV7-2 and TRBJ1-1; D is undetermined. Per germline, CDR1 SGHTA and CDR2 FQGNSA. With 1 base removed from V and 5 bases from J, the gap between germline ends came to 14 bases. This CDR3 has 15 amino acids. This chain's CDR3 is CASSLVPGSGTEAFF. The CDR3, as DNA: TGTGCCAGCAGCTTAGTACCGGGATCGGGGACTGAAGCTTTCTTT.

The DNA of the CDR3 is TGTGCCAGCATGGAATGGGGGGATGGGGCGGGCACTGAAGCTTTCTTT. It codes for CASMEWGDGAGTEAFF. The chain couples TRBV2 to TRBJ1-1; a weak D match, TRBD1 (5 bases). Germline CDR1 and CDR2: SNHLY and FYNNEI. Trimming removed 7 bases from V and 4 bases from J, with 22 bases in between. The CDR3 totals 16 residues.

The CDR3 is CASRRTSGIGETQYF. CDR3 DNA: TGTGCCAGCAGGAGGACTAGTGGGATTGGGGAGACCCAGTACTTC. The V gene is TRBV7-6, the J gene TRBJ2-5; 7 nucleotides match TRBD2. This CDR3 is 15 amino acids long. The germline CDR1 and CDR2 sequences are SGHVS and FNYEAQ. V shed 6 bases, J shed 5 bases, and the junction held 12 bases outside the gene matches.